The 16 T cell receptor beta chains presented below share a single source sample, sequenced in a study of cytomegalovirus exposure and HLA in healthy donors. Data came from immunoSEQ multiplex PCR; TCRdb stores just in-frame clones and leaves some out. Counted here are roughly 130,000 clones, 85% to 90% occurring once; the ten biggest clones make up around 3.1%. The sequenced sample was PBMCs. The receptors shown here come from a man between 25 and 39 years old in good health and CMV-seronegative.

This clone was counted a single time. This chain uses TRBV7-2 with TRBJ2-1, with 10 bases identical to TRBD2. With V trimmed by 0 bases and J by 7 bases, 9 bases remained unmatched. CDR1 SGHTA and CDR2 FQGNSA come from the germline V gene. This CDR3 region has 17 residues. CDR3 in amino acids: CASSLAGASGGKNEQFF. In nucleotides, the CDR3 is TGTGCCAGCAGCTTAGCGGGAGCTAGCGGGGGTAAGAATGAGCAGTTCTTC. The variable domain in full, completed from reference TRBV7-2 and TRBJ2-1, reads GAGVSQSPSNKVTEKGKDVELRCDPISGHTALYWYRQSLGQGLEFLIYFQGNSAPDKSGLPSDRFSAERTGGSVSTLTIQRTQQEDSAVYLCASSLAGASGGKNEQFFGPGTRLTVL.

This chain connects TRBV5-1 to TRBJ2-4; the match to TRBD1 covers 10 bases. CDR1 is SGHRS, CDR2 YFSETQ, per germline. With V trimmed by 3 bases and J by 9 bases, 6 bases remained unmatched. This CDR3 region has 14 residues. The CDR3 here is CASSYGQGDGIQYF. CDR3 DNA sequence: TGCGCCAGCAGCTACGGACAGGGGGACGGCATTCAGTACTTC.

The CDR3 DNA is TGTGCCAGCCAGCCACAGGGGCGAAACACCGGGGAGCTGTTTTTT. Protein product: CASQPQGRNTGELFF. V is TRBV28 and J is TRBJ2-2, with 7 bases matching TRBD1. The CDR3 is 15 residues long. Germline lookup yields CDR1 MDHEN and CDR2 SYDVKM. Unmatched junction bases numbered 8, after V lost 8 bases and J lost 2 bases.

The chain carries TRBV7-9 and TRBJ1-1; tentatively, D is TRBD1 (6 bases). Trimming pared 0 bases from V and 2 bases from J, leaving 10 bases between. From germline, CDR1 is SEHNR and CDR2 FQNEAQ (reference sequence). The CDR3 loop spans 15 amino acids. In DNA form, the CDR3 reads TGTGCCAGCAGCTTAGCGCGGGGGGCTAACACTGAAGCTTTCTTT. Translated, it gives CASSLARGANTEAFF.

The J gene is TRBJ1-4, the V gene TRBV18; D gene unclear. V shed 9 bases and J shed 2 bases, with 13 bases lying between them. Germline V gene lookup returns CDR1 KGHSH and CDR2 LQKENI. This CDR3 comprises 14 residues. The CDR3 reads CASHPGVTNEKLFF. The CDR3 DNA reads TGTGCCAGTCACCCCGGGGTCACTAATGAAAAACTGTTTTTT.

The CDR3 reads CASSLDRAGLPQYF. CDR3 DNA: TGTGCCAGCAGCTTAGACAGGGCCGGGCTTCCCCAGTACTTC. The gene calls are TRBV7-9 and TRBJ2-5; perhaps TRBD1 as D (6 bases). Germline-derived CDR1 and CDR2 are SEHNR and FQNEAQ (reference sequence). Trimming removed 1 base from V and 9 bases from J, with 15 bases in between. The CDR3 covers 14 residues.

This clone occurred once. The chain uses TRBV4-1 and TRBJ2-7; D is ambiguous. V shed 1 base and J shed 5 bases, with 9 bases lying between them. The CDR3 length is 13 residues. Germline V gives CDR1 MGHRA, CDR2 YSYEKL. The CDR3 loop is CASSQAIRDEQYF. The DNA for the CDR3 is TGCGCCAGCAGCCAAGCGATCCGCGACGAGCAGTACTTC.

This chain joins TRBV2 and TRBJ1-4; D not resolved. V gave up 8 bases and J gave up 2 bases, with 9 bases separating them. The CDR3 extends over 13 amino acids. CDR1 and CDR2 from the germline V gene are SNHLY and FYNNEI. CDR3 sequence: CASHTSTNEKLFF. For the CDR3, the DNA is TGTGCCAGCCACACTAGTACTAATGAAAAACTGTTTTTT.

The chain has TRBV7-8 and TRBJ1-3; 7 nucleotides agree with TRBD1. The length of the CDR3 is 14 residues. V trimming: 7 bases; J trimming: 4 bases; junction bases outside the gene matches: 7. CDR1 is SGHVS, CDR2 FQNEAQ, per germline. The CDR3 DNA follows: TGTGCCAGCACCCGAGGGACAGTGGGAAACACCATATATTTT. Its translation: CASTRGTVGNTIYF. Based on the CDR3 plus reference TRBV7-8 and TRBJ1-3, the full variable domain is GAGVSQSPRYKVAKRGQDVALRCDPISGHVSLFWYQQALGQGPEFLTYFQNEAQLDKSGLPSDRFFAERPEGSVSTLKIQRTQQEDSAVYLCASTRGTVGNTIYFGEGSWLTVV.

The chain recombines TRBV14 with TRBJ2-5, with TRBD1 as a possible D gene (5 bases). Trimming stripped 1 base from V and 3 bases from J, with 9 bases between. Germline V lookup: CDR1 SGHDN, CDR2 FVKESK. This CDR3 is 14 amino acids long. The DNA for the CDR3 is TGTGCCAGCAGCCAAGTAGGCAGGGAAGAGACCCAGTACTTC. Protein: CASSQVGREETQYF.

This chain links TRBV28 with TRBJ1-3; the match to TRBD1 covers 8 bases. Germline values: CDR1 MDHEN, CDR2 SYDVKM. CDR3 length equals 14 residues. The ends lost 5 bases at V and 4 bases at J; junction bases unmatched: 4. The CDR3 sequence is CASSPGTGGNTIYF. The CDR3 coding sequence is TGTGCCAGCAGTCCCGGGACAGGAGGAAACACCATATATTTT. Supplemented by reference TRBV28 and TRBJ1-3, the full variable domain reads DVKVTQSSRYLVKRTGEKVFLECVQDMDHENMFWYRQDPGLGLRLIYFSYDVKMKEKGDIPEGYSVSREKKERFSLILESASTNQTSMYLCASSPGTGGNTIYFGEGSWLTVV.

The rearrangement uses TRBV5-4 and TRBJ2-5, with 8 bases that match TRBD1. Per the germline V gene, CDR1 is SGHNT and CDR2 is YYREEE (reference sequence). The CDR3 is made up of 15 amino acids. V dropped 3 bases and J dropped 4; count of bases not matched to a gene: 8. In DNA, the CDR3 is TGTGCCAGCAGCTCATTCAGGGGGCGCGGAGAGACCCAGTACTTC. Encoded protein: CASSSFRGRGETQYF.

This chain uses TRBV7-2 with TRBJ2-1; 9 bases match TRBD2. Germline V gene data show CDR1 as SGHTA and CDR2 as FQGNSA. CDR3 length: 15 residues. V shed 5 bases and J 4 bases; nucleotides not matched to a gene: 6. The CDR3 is CASSPGAGGYNEQFF. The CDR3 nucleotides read TGTGCCAGCAGCCCAGGAGCGGGGGGATACAATGAGCAGTTCTTC.

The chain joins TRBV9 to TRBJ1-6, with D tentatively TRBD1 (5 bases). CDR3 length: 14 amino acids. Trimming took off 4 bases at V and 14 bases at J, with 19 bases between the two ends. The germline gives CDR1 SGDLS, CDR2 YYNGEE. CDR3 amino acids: CASSPGGVDIALHF. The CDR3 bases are TGTGCCAGCAGCCCCGGGGGGGTGGATATAGCCCTCCACTTT.

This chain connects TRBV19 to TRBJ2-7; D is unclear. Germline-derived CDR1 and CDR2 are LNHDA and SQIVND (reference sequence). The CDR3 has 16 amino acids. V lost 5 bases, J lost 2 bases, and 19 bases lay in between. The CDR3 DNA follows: TGTGCCAGTAGTCCCGGGTTCCTTAGCCCTACCTACGAGCAGTACTTC. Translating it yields CASSPGFLSPTYEQYF.

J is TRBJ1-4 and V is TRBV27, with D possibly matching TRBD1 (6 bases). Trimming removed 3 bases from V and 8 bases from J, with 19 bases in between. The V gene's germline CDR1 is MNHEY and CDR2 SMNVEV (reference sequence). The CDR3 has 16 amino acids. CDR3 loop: CASSFLSGGHREKLFF. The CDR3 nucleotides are TGTGCCAGCAGTTTTCTCTCGGGGGGGCATCGAGAAAAACTGTTTTTT.